This T cell receptor beta chain comes out of a study of Ad26.COV2.S vaccination and SARS-CoV-2 variants. Findings and limits, study-wide: Overall T cell responses may have been underestimated by the analyses of TCR breadth and depth. Vaccine recipients showed a spike-specific TCR breadth that was higher than in placebo recipients.

The table came from immunoSEQ multiplex PCR; TCRdb's copy has only in-frame clones and leaves some out. The sample lists some 500,000 clones; about 88% were seen once. CDR3 length equals 14 residues. Germline V lookup: CDR1 SGDLS, CDR2 YYNGEE. Trimming took off 6 bases at V and 1 base at J, with 12 bases between the two ends. Documented treatment: around 19 received Ad26.COV2.S at low or high dose, single or two shots; a few received placebo; per-sample allocation not given. Collection of the samples took place on day 63 after the first injection of vaccine or placebo. This clone was counted a single time. Antigen specificity is unknown.

Sequenced here: peripheral blood, sampled in a trial of Ad26.COV2.S vaccine versus placebo. The chain carries TRBV9 and TRBJ2-3; tentative D call: TRBD2 (5 bases). This TCR was sampled from a person between 18 and 65 years old who received the Ad26.COV2.S COVID-19 vaccine or a placebo. This CDR3 reads CASTQRGGTDTQYF. In DNA form, the CDR3 reads TGTGCCAGCACCCAACGGGGAGGCACAGATACGCAGTATTTT.